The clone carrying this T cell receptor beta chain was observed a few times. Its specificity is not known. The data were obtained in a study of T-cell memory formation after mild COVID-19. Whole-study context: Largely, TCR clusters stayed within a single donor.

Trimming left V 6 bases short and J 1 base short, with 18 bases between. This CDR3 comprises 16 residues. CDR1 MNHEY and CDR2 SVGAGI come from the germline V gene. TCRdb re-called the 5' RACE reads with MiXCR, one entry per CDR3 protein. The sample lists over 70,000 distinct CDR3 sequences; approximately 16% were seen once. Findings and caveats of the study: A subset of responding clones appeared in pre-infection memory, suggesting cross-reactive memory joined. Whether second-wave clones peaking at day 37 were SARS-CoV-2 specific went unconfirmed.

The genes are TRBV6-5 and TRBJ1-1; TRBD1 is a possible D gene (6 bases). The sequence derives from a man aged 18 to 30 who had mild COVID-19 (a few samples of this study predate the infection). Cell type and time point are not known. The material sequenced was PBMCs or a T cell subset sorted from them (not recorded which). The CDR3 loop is CASSSLLRTANTEAFF. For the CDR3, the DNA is TGTGCCAGCAGCTCGCTTCTCCGGACAGCGAACACTGAAGCTTTCTTT.